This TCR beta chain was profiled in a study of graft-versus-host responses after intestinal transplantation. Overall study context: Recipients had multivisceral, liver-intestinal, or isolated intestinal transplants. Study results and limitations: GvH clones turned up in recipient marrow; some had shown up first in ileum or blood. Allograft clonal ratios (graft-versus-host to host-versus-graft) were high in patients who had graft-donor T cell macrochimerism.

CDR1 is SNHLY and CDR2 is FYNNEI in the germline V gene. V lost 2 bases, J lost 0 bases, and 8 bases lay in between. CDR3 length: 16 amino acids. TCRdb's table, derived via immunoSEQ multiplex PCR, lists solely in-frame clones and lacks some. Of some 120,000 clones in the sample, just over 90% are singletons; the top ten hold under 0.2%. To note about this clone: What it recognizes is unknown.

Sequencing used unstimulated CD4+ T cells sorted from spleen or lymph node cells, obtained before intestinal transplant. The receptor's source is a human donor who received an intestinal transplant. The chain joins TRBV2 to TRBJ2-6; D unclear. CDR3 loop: CASSEPRSSGANVLTF. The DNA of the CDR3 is TGTGCCAGCAGTGAACCCCGGAGCTCTGGGGCCAACGTCCTGACTTTC.